A single T cell receptor (beta chain) is shown here with its context. This sample was included in a study of early T cells in non-severe SARS-CoV-2 infection. Looking at the study overall: Chains were unpaired, as sequencing was done on bulk RNA from unsorted whole blood.

In the library, individual cDNA molecules carried attached unique molecular identifiers. TCRdb recomputed calls from the 5' RACE reads with MiXCR, one row per CDR3 protein. The repertoire has under 35,000 distinct CDR3 sequences, 9% to 10% of them found once; the top ten carry approximately 15%. The CDR3 runs to 14 residues. Per germline, CDR1 SGHAT and CDR2 FQNNGV. The germline V and J ends were trimmed by 5 bases and 2 bases, with 11 bases remaining between them. The chain links TRBV11-2 to TRBJ2-3; no clear D. Specimen: whole blood. The TCR comes from an adult who was a healthcare worker with PCR-confirmed SARS-CoV-2 infection or an uninfected control (not recorded which). CDR3 region: CASSPRPFTDTQYF. DNA of the CDR3: TGTGCCAGCAGCCCAAGACCCTTCACAGATACGCAGTATTTT.